This T cell receptor beta chain was observed in a study of blood T cell repertoires in COVID-19. The wider study: COVID-19 samples from acute and convalescent phases originated in the United States, Italy and Spain. The analysed material was cDNA or gDNA that came from T cells, B-cell-depleted T cells, or PBMCs.

Original processing methods: Nucleated cell counts were estimated from reference gene primer amplification. The data were produced by immunoSEQ multiplex PCR, yet TCRdb's version contains in-frame clones alone and is incomplete. V and J calls plus clone size are reproduced from that table; the DNA served to infer D and trimming. This sample has approximately 170,000 clones; just over 85% occur once, and the top ten carry more than 7.5%. Germline CDR1 reads SQVTM; CDR2 reads ANQGSEA. The CDR3 totals 14 residues. Trimming removed 1 base from V and 2 bases from J, with 9 bases in between. The sample taken for sequencing was peripheral blood. The sequence came from a man over 45 with active or convalescent COVID-19. The chain uses TRBV29-1 and TRBJ1-3; D might be TRBD1 (5 bases). CDR3: CSVEVRVTGNTIYF. The CDR3 DNA is TGCAGCGTTGAAGTCAGGGTTACTGGAAACACCATATATTTT.